The text below deals with one TCR beta chain. Authors' methods: It was from reference gene primer amplification that nucleated cell counts were estimated. The method was immunoSEQ multiplex PCR; TCRdb's version includes in-frame clones alone and lacks a portion of them. That table gives V, J and clone size, and the DNA gave D and trimming. The sample holds some 390,000 clones, 75% to 90% seen once. These data are taken from a study of blood T cell repertoires in COVID-19. Trimming took 4 bases from V and 9 from J; bases not matched to a gene: 13. The CDR3 totals 15 residues. Germline V CDR1 and CDR2: SGHRS, YFSETQ. Enrolled through a virtual design, the participants were between 18 and 89 years of age and came from about two dozen US areas. Clinical history reported by participants formed the basis on which cohorts were assigned.

The material sequenced was PBMCs or T cells enriched from blood (not recorded which). The chain employs TRBV5-1 and TRBJ1-1, with 9 bases aligning to TRBD1. The TCR originated in a man younger than 45 who had recovered from COVID-19. The CDR3 nucleotides are TGCGCCAGCAGCCCCACAGGGGGCGCAGGAGACAAAGCTTTCTTT. Translating it yields CASSPTGGAGDKAFF.